These T cell receptor beta chains were read from a single sample in a study of blood T cell repertoires in COVID-19. Data came from immunoSEQ multiplex PCR; TCRdb stores just in-frame clones and leaves some out. This table holds over 200,000 clones, 86% found once. Sample: peripheral blood. The receptors were sampled from a woman in her twenties or thirties who had recovered from COVID-19. CDR3s include the opening cysteine and the closing phenylalanine or tryptophan. The D gene is left open where the match is weak. Size is stated for part of the rows, as once, few or many counts, or as a class when the clone is expanded.

TRBJ2-6	TRBV21-1	-	-	CASAPTARGRSFSGANVLTF	TGTGCCAGCGCACCAACTGCCAGGGGGAGGTCCTTTTCTGGGGCCAACGTCCTGACTTTC
TRBJ1-5	TRBV7-2	-	TRBD1	CASSLKGAAQPQHF	TGTGCCAGCAGCTTAAAGGGGGCGGCTCAGCCCCAGCATTTT
TRBJ2-7	TRBV9	-	TRBD2	CASSVSSSGGYEQYF	TGTGCCAGCAGCGTATCGTCTAGCGGGGGTTACGAGCAGTACTTC
TRBJ2-3	TRBV7-3	-	TRBD2	CASSLGTSGRTDTQYF	TGTGCCAGCAGCTTAGGGACTAGCGGACGCACAGATACGCAGTATTTT
TRBJ1-2	TRBV2	-	-	CASRDTFTYGYTF	TGTGCCAGCAGGGACACTTTTACCTATGGCTACACCTTC
TRBJ1-2	TRBV19	-	-	CASQRGGANYGYTF	TGTGCCAGCCAACGGGGTGGAGCTAACTATGGCTACACCTTC
TRBJ2-7	TRBV2	-	TRBD2	CASRPSGAAYEQYF	TGTGCCAGCAGACCTAGCGGGGCCGCGTACGAGCAGTACTTC
TRBJ2-3	TRBV3-1/TRBV3-2	once	TRBD2	CASSQVLGAGGSPQYF	TGTGCCAGCAGCCAAGTCCTAGGAGCGGGGGGCAGTCCGCAGTATTTT
TRBJ2-3	TRBV5-3	-	-	CARSLTPGLLSDTQYF	TGTGCCAGAAGCTTAACCCCGGGACTTCTATCAGATACGCAGTATTTT
TRBJ1-4	TRBV21-1	-	-	CASSKGDPTVRGGANEKLFF	TGTGCCAGCAGCAAAGGGGACCCTACAGTACGTGGCGGGGCTAATGAAAAACTGTTTTTT
TRBJ2-5	TRBV5-1	-	-	CASRGQNQETQYF	TGCGCCAGCAGAGGACAGAACCAAGAGACCCAGTACTTC
TRBJ2-5	TRBV5-1	-	-	CASSLGGTSLGETQYF	TGCGCCAGCAGCTTGGGAGGGACTTCGCTGGGGGAGACCCAGTACTTC
TRBJ2-7	TRBV6-2/TRBV6-3	-	TRBD2	CASSHKRGPTYEQYF	TGTGCCAGCAGTCACAAGCGGGGGCCAACCTACGAGCAGTACTTC
TRBJ1-1	TRBV7-2	once	TRBD1	CASSLGTGGNTEAFF	TGTGCCAGCAGCTTAGGTACAGGGGGCAACACTGAAGCTTTCTTT
TRBJ1-1	TRBV2	-	-	CASSQTYTEAFF	TGTGCCAGCAGTCAGACATACACTGAAGCTTTCTTT
TRBJ2-7	TRBV6-2/TRBV6-3	-	-	CASSSVHLTGFYEQYF	TGTGCCAGCAGTTCCGTCCACCTCACGGGATTCTACGAGCAGTACTTC
TRBJ2-1	TRBV7-2	-	-	CASSSVDEQFF	TGTGCCAGCAGTTCAGTCGATGAGCAGTTCTTC
TRBJ2-6	TRBV7-2	-	TRBD1	CASSFLGTANSGANVLTF	TGTGCCAGCAGCTTTTTAGGGACAGCCAACTCTGGGGCCAACGTCCTGACTTTC
TRBJ1-1	TRBV5-5	-	TRBD1	CASSALTGGYDTEAFF	TGTGCCAGCAGCGCCCTGACAGGGGGCTATGACACTGAAGCTTTCTTT
TRBJ2-1	TRBV3-1/TRBV3-2	once	-	CASSQVSGSGSYNEQFF	TGTGCCAGCAGCCAAGTGAGCGGGTCTGGCTCCTACAATGAGCAGTTCTTC
TRBJ2-3	TRBV4-1	-	TRBD2	CASSQLTVAGGGDTQYF	TGCGCCAGCAGCCAACTGACTGTAGCGGGGGGCGGGGATACGCAGTATTTT
TRBJ2-6	TRBV7-9	once	TRBD1	CASRGPGQGADGANVLTF	TGTGCCAGCAGGGGTCCGGGACAGGGGGCGGACGGGGCCAACGTCCTGACTTTC
TRBJ2-3	TRBV10-3	-	-	CAISKTASTDTQYF	TGTGCCATCAGTAAGACAGCAAGCACAGATACGCAGTATTTT
TRBJ2-3	TRBV7-6	-	TRBD2	CASSLGSGGATDTQYF	TGTGCCAGCAGCTTAGGTAGCGGGGGGGCGACAGATACGCAGTATTTT
TRBJ1-3	TRBV5-6	-	TRBD1	CASSTGGIGNTIYF	TGTGCCAGCAGTACAGGGGGAATTGGAAACACCATATATTTT
TRBJ2-6	TRBV6-5	-	-	CASKNSGSGANVLTF	TGTGCCAGCAAAAATTCGGGCTCTGGGGCCAACGTCCTGACTTTC
TRBJ1-1	TRBV2	-	-	CAINSEAFF	TGTGCCATCAACAGTGAAGCTTTCTTT
TRBJ2-2	TRBV16	few	-	CASSQYGTGELFF	TGTGCCAGCAGCCAATACGGGACAGGGGAGCTGTTTTTT
TRBJ1-1	TRBV5-6	-	-	CASTFLQGTEAFF	TGTGCCAGCACCTTCCTGCAGGGCACTGAAGCTTTCTTT
TRBJ1-6	TRBV13	-	-	CASSFQGNNSPLHF	TGTGCCAGCAGCTTTCAGGGAAATAATTCACCCCTCCACTTT
TRBJ1-2	TRBV5-4	-	-	CASSPPGAGAGYTF	TGTGCCAGCAGCCCCCCCGGAGCTGGGGCGGGCTACACCTTC
TRBJ2-3	TRBV30	-	-	CAWSVSSADTQYF	TGTGCCTGGAGTGTCTCCAGTGCAGATACGCAGTATTTT
TRBJ1-2	TRBV5-5	-	TRBD1	CASSLSTGGYNYGYTF	TGTGCCAGCAGCTTATCTACAGGGGGCTATAACTATGGCTACACCTTC
TRBJ1-2	TRBV27	-	TRBD1	CASTDRGRGEYGYTF	TGTGCCAGCACCGACAGGGGGCGGGGGGAGTATGGCTACACCTTC
TRBJ2-5	TRBV12-3/TRBV12-4	-	TRBD2	CASSRGGRETQYF	TGTGCCAGCAGCCGGGGGGGGAGGGAGACCCAGTACTTC
TRBJ2-3	TRBV9	-	TRBD2	CASSPWGRGADTQYF	TGTGCCAGCAGCCCCTGGGGGAGGGGCGCAGATACGCAGTATTTT
TRBJ1-1	TRBV6-2/TRBV6-3	-	-	CASSYDSGFTEAFF	TGTGCCAGCAGTTACGACTCAGGGTTCACTGAAGCTTTCTTT
TRBJ2-7	TRBV15	-	-	CATSRQRGGPYEQYF	TGTGCCACCAGCAGGCAGAGGGGGGGGCCTTACGAGCAGTACTTC
TRBJ2-2	TRBV5-1	-	-	CASSSSGISGELFF	TGCGCCAGCAGCTCGTCGGGGATCAGCGGGGAGCTGTTTTTT
TRBJ2-4	TRBV12-3/TRBV12-4	-	-	CASSLGTMVRF	TGTGCCAGCAGCCTCGGGACAATGGTTCGCTTC
TRBJ2-7	TRBV7-9	-	-	CASSFTGNTYEQYF	TGTGCCAGCAGCTTCACCGGGAATACCTACGAGCAGTACTTC
TRBJ1-5	TRBV30	once	-	CAWSEETGYQPQHF	TGTGCCTGGAGTGAAGAAACAGGGTATCAGCCCCAGCATTTT
TRBJ1-2	TRBV19	-	TRBD1	CASSQGDRSFYGYTF	TGTGCCAGTAGTCAAGGGGACAGAAGTTTTTATGGCTACACCTTC
TRBJ1-1	TRBV29-1	-	TRBD1	CSVEDRVMFGQGALKAFF	TGCAGCGTTGAAGATCGAGTGATGTTTGGGCAGGGGGCGCTTAAAGCTTTCTTT
TRBJ2-3	TRBV5-1	-	-	CASSRRMTSTDTQYF	TGCGCCAGCAGCCGACGGATGACTAGCACAGATACGCAGTATTTT
TRBJ2-5	TRBV18	-	TRBD1	CASSPVQQGGETQYF	TGTGCCAGCTCACCAGTGCAACAGGGGGGAGAGACCCAGTACTTC
TRBJ1-1	TRBV19	-	TRBD1	CASSLRTGTNTEAFF	TGTGCCAGTAGTTTGCGGACAGGGACGAACACTGAAGCTTTCTTT
TRBJ2-7	TRBV19	once	TRBD1	CASSDRDTFYEQYF	TGTGCCAGTAGTGACAGGGATACCTTCTACGAGCAGTACTTC